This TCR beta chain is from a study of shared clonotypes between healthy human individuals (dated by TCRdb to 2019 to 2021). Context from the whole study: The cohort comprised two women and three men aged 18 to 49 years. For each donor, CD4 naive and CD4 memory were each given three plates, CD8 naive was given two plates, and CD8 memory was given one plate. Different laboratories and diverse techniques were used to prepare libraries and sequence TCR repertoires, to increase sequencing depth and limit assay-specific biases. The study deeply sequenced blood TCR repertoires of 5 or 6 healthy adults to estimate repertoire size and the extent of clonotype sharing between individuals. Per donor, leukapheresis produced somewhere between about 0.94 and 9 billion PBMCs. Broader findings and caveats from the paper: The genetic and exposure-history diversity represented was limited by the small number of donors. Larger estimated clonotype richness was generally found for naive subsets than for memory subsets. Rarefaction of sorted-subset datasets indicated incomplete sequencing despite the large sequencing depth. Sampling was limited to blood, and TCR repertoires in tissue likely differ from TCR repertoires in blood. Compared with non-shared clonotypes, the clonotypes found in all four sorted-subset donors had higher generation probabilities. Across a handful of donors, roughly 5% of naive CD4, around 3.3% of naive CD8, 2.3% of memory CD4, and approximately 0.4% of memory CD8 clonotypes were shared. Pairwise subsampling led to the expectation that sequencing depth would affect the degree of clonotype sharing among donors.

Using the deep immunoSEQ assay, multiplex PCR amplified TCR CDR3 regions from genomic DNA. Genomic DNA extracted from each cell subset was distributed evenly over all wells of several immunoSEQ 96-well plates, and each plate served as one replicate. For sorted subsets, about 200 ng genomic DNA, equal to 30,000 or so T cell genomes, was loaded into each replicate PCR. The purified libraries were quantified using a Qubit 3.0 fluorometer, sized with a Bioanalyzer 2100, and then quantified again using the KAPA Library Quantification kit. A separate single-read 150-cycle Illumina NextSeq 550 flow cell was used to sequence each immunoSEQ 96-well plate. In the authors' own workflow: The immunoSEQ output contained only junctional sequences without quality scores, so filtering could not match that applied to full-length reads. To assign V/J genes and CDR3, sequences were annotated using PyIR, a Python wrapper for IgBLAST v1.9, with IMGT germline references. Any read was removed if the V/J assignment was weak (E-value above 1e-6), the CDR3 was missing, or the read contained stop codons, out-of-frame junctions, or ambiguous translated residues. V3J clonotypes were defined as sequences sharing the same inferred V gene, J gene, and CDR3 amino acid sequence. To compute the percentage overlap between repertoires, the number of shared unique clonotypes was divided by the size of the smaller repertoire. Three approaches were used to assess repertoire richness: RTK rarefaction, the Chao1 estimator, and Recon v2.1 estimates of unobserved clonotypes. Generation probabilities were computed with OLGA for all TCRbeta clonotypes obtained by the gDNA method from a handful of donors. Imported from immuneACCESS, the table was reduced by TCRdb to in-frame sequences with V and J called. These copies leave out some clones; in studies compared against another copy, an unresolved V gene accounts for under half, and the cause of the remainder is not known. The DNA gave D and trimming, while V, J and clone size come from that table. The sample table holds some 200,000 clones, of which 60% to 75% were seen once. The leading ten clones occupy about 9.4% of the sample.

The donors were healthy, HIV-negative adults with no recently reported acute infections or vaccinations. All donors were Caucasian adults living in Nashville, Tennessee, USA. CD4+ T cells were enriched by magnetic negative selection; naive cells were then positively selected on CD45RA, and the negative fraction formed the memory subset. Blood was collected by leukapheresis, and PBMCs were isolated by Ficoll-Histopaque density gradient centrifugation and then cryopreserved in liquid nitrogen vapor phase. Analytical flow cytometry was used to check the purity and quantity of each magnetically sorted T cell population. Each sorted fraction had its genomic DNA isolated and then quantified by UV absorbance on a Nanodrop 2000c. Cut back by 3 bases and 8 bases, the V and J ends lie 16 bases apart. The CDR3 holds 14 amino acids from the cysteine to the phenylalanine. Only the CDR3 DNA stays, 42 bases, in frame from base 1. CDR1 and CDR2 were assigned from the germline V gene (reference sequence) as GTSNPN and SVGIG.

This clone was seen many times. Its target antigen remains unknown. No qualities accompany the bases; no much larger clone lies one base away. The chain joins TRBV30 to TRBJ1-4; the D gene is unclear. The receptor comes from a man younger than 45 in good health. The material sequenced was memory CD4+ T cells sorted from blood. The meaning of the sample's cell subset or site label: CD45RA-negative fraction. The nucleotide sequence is TGTGCCTGGAGCGACGGGTCCCCGAGCGAAAAACTGTTTTTT. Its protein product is CAWSDGSPSEKLFF. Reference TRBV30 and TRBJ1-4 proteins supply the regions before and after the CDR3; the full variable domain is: SQTIHQWPATLVQPVGSPLSLECTVEGTSNPNLYWYRQAAGRGLQLLFYSVGIGQISSEVPQNLSASRPQDRQFILSSKKLLLSDSGFYLCAWSDGSPSEKLFFGSGTQLSVL.